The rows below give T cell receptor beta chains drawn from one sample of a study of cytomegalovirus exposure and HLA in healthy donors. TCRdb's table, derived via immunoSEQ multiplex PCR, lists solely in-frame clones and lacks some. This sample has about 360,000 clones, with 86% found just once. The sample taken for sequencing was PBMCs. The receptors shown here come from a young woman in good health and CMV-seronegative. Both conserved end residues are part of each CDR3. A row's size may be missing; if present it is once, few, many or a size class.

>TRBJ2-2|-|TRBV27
CASSLIRLAGGSGELFF
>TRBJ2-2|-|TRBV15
CATSRDDRVAGELFF
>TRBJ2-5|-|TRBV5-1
CASSLQMMEGETQYF
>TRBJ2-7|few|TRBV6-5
CASSYNREGEQYF
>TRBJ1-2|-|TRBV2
CASSNFDSFYGYTF
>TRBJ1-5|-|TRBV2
CASSELRGTSNQPQHF
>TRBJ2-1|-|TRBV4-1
CASSQVSGEQFF
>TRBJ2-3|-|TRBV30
CAWDPSGGDTQYF
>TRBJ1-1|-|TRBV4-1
CASSQGQLNTEAFF
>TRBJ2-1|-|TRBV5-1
CASSPTGGLAGGNEQFF
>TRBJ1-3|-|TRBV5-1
CASSLEQGEDTIYF
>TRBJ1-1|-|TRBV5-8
CASSLNRGRNTEAFF
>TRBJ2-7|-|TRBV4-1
CASSLTDSYEQYF
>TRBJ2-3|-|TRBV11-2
CASSQMYNPSDTQYF
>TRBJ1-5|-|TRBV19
CASSIARASIYQPQHF
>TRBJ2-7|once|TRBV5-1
CASSFRPEAYEQYF
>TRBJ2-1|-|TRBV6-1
CASSFRAEQFF
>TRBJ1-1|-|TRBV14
CASSPRGRLGNTEAFF
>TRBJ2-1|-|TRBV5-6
CASSFQNRRNSYNEQFF
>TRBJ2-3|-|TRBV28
CASLDRQGDTQYF
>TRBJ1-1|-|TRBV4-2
CASSPIQGMGAEAFF
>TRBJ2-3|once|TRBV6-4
CASSDSSDPGGTQYF
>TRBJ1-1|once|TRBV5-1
CASSPGQGGTEAFF
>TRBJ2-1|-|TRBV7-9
CASSPPSGKTYNEQFF
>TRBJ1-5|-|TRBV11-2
CASSRTGESNQPQHF
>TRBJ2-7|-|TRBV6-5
CASSYGSGGGTEQYF
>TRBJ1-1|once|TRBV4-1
CASSQGLRGSMNTEAFF
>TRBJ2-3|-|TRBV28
CASSSPTYSGGGDTQYF